The T cell receptor beta chain described here comes from a study of blood T cell repertoires in COVID-19. In the study overall: Spain, Italy and the United States supplied samples that represented acute and convalescent COVID-19. PBMCs, B-cell-depleted T cells, or T cells were the source of the cDNA or gDNA that made up the material.

Original processing methods: From reference gene primer amplification, estimates of nucleated cell counts were derived. The repertoire was sequenced with immunoSEQ multiplex PCR; TCRdb's copy has only in-frame clones and lacks some. D and trimming come from the DNA, and the V and J calls and clone size come from that table. Altogether about 140,000 clones are present, about 74% being singletons, with the ten largest covering about 15%. This clone has only one observation. CDR3 length: 14 residues. Trimming took 7 bases from V and 4 from J, leaving 13 bases between them. Germline V lookup: CDR1 SNHLY, CDR2 FYNNEI.

What was sequenced was peripheral blood. The receptor's source is a man aged 45-65 years with acute or convalescent COVID-19. The J gene is TRBJ1-4, the V gene TRBV2; possible D gene TRBD1, 6 bases. CDR3 amino acids: CASTLQGSNEKLFF. The CDR3 DNA is TGTGCCAGCACCTTACAGGGCAGTAATGAAAAACTGTTTTTT.